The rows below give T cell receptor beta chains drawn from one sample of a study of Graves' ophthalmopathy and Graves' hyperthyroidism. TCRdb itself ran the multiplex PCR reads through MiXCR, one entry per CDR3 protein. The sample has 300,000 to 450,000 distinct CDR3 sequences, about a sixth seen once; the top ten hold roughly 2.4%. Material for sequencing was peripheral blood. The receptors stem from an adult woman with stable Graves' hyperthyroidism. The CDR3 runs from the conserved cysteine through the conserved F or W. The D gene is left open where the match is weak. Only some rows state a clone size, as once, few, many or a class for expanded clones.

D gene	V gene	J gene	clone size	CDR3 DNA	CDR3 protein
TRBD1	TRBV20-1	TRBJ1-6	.	TGCAGTGCTCGGACAGGGGTGGATTCACCCCTCCACTTT	CSARTGVDSPLHF
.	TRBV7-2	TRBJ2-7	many	TGTGCCAGCACCAAAAGCGACGAGCAGTACTTC	CASTKSDEQYF
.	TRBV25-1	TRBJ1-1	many	TGTGCCAGCAGTGCCCGACACCTTGTTGGCACTGAAGCTTTCTTT	CASSARHLVGTEAFF
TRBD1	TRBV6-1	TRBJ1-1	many	TGTGCCAGCAGAGCAACCATGACAGGGGGACGAGCTTTCTTT	CASRATMTGGRAFF
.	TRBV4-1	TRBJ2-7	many	TGCGCCAGCAGCCAAGCAGGAAAGGGGGCCTACGAGCAGTACTTC	CASSQAGKGAYEQYF
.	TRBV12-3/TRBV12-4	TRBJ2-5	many	TGTGCCAGCAGCTTTTTTCGGGGGGCTGGGACCCAGTACTTC	CASSFFRGAGTQYF
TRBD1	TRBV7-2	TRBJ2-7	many	TGTGCCAGCAGCTTAGCACCGGGACAGGGAACAAACGAGCAGTACTTC	CASSLAPGQGTNEQYF
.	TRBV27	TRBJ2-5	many	TGTGCCAGCAAAGGTTTCCTGAGCAGAACTGAAGAGACCCAGTACTTC	CASKGFLSRTEETQYF
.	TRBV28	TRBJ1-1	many	TGTGCCAGCAGTTATATTTTGGGGAACACTGAAGCTTTCTTT	CASSYILGNTEAFF
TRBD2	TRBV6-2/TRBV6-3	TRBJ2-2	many	TGTGCCAGCAGAGACGCCAGCGGGGGAAACACCGGGGAGCTGTTTTTT	CASRDASGGNTGELFF
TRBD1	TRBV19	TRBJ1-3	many	TGTGCCAGTAGTCCGACAGGGGGCATTGGAAACACCATATATTTT	CASSPTGGIGNTIYF
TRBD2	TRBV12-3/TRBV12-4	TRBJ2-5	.	TGTGCCAGCAGCTCTAGCGGGATAGGGGAAGAGACCAAGTACTTC	CASSSSGIGEETKYF
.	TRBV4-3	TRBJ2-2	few	TGCGCCAGCAGCGGGCTAAACACCGGGGAGCTGTTTTTT	CASSGLNTGELFF
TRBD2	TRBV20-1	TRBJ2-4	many	TGCAGTGCTAGGAGGACTAGCGGAATAGGGAACATTCAGTACTTC	CSARRTSGIGNIQYF
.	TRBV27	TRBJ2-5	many	TGTGCCAGCAGTCCAGGGGAGTTCCAAGAGACCCAGTACTTC	CASSPGEFQETQYF
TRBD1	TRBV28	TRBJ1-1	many	TGTGCCAGCAGACAACAGGGGATCCCTGAAGCTTTCTTT	CASRQQGIPEAFF
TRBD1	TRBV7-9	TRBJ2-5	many	TGTGCCAGCAGCACGGGACAGCGAGAGACCCAGTACTTC	CASSTGQRETQYF
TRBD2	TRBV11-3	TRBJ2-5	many	TGTGCCAGCAGCTTAGGCCAGCGGGAGTTGGAGACCCAGTACTTC	CASSLGQRELETQYF
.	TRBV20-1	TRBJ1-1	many	TGCAGTGCCACAGCTACCCGGGGCCAACCGAACACTGAAGCTTTCTTT	CSATATRGQPNTEAFF
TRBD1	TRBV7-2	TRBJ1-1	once	TGTGCCAGCAGCTCCGGGACAGGGGGCGGCACTGAAGCTTTCTTT	CASSSGTGGGTEAFF
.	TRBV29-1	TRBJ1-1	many	TGCAGCGGAAGTACGCAGGGGACTGAAGCTTTCTTT	CSGSTQGTEAFF
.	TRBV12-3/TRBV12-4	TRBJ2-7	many	TGTGCCAGCAGTTTTATAGCCTACGAGCAGTACTTC	CASSFIAYEQYF
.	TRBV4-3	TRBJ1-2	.	TGCGCCAGCAGCCAAAAAGGACAGCCTAACTATGGCTACACCTTC	CASSQKGQPNYGYTF
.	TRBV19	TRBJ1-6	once	TGTGCCAGCTCTACGGACGCCGCCTTTACCTATAATTCACCCCTCCACTTT	CASSTDAAFTYNSPLHF
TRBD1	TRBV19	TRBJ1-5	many	TGTGCCAGTAGTATAGGACAGGGGAGCGGTCAGCCCCAGCATTTT	CASSIGQGSGQPQHF
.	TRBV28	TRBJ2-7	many	TGTGCCAGCAGTCTTGAGGGATACGCCCGCTACGAGCAGTACTTC	CASSLEGYARYEQYF
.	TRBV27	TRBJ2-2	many	TGTGCCAGCATGAGTCGTAACGGGGAGCTGTTTTTT	CASMSRNGELFF
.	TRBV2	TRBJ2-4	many	TGTGCCAGCAGGAACGGACAGGGTGTACTAGCGAGACCAGGCGAAAGCAAAAACATTCAGTACTTC	CASRNGQGVLARPGESKNIQYF
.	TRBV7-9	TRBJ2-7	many	TGTGCCAGCACCACTAAGTCCTACGAGCAGTACTTC	CASTTKSYEQYF
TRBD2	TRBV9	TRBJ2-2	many	TGTGCCAGCAGTGCCGGGACTAGTGGCACCGGGGAGCTGTTTTTT	CASSAGTSGTGELFF
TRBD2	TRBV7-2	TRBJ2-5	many	TGTGCCAGCAGCTTAGGCGGGAGTGAGGGAGAGACCCAGTACTTC	CASSLGGSEGETQYF
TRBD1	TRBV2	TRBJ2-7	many	TGTGCCAGCAGTGGGGACAGATACGAGCAGTACTTC	CASSGDRYEQYF
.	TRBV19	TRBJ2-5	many	TGTGCCAGTAGTATCGGCGGGGAAGAGACCCAGTACTTC	CASSIGGEETQYF
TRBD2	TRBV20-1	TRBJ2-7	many	TGCAGGGCACTACTAGCGGGAGAAGACGAGCAGTACTTC	CRALLAGEDEQYF
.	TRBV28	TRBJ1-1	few	TGTGCCAGCAGTTTAAGAGGATTTAACACTGAAGCTTTCTTT	CASSLRGFNTEAFF
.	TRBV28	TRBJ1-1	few	TGTGCCAGCAGCCGCGTTTGGGGTTTCACTGAAGCTTTCTTT	CASSRVWGFTEAFF
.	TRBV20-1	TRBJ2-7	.	TGCAGTGCTGAGAACCGACAGGCCTCCGGCCTCGAGCAGTACTTC	CSAENRQASGLEQYF
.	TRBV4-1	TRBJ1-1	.	TGCGCCAGCAGCTCGGTGGGTCAGGGTATTATGAACACTGAAGCTTTCTTT	CASSSVGQGIMNTEAFF
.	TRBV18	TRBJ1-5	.	TGTGCCAGCTCACCACTAAGGGTGGGTAGCAATCAGCCCCAGCATTTT	CASSPLRVGSNQPQHF
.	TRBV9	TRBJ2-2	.	TGTGCCAGCAGCGTGAGCGTGAGTCCCACCGGGGAGCTGTTTTTT	CASSVSVSPTGELFF
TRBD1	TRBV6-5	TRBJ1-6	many	TGTGCCAGCAGTTACACAGGGGGTAATTCACCCCTCCACTTT	CASSYTGGNSPLHF
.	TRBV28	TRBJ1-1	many	TGTGCCAGCACCCGGAGGGGGGCCGGTACTGAAGCTTTCTTT	CASTRRGAGTEAFF
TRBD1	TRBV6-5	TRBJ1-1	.	TGTGCCAGCAGTTACGGGACAGGGCTAAACACTGAAGCTTTCTTT	CASSYGTGLNTEAFF
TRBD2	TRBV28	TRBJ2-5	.	TGTGCCAGCAGTTTAGAGGTCGCGGGGGGGGAGACCCAGTACTTC	CASSLEVAGGETQYF
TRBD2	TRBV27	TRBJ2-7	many	TGTGCCAGCATGGTAGCGGGAGCCAACTCCTACGAGCAGTACTTC	CASMVAGANSYEQYF
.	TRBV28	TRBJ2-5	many	TGTGCCAGCAGTTTATCGGGCGGGCCTCAAGAGACCCAGTACTTC	CASSLSGGPQETQYF
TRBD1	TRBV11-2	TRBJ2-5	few	TGTGCCAGCAGCCGACAGGGGGCCTGGCAAGAGACCCAGTACTTC	CASSRQGAWQETQYF
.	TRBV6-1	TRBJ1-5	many	TGTGCCAGCAGTGAAGTGGTCAGTAGCAATCAGCCCCAGCATTTT	CASSEVVSSNQPQHF
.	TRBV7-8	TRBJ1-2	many	TGTGCCAGCAGCCCCAAGAGGGTGGCCGTCGTAAACTATGGCTACACCTTC	CASSPKRVAVVNYGYTF
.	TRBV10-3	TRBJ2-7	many	TGTGCCATCGGGGGGAGTAACTACGAGCAGTACTTC	CAIGGSNYEQYF
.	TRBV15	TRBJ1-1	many	TGTGCCACCAGCAGAGACGGCACGAACACTGAAGCTTTCTTT	CATSRDGTNTEAFF